This T cell receptor (beta chain) was sequenced during a study of blood T cell repertoires in COVID-19. Profiled with immunoSEQ multiplex PCR; TCRdb holds only in-frame clones, not every one. The data hold roughly 46,000 clones, with approximately 90% observed a single time. In germline, CDR1 is LGHNA, CDR2 YNFKEQ. V gave up 1 base and J gave up 2 bases; unmatched junction bases: 5. The CDR3 consists of 16 residues. The sequenced sample was peripheral blood. The chain carries TRBV4-2 and TRBJ2-4; 7 bases are shared with TRBD2. This sequence was found in a man aged 50-60 years with active COVID-19. The CDR3 DNA follows: TGTGCCAGCAGCCAAGTTGCGGGAGAACCCAAAAACATTCAGTACTTC. Translated, it gives CASSQVAGEPKNIQYF.